Listed below are T cell receptor beta chains from one sample, sequenced in a study of OX40 agonist ivuxolimab in advanced cancers. Clones were read by immunoSEQ multiplex PCR, and TCRdb kept only the in-frame ones, dropping some. The sample has 70,000 to 95,000 clones, 90% to 95% seen once; the top ten hold about 0.51%. The sequencing used CD4+ or CD8+ T cells sorted from blood, collected in a trial of the OX40 agonist ivuxolimab. Receptors originate from an adult with an advanced solid tumor such as melanoma, head and neck, liver or kidney cancer. Each CDR3 is given with its conserved first and last residue. Each record gives: CDR3 length, D gene, clone size, V gene, J gene, CDR3 protein, CDR3 DNA. The D gene is left open where the match is weak. A clone size is listed for some rows: how often the clone was seen (once, few, many), or a class if it is expanded.

length: 16; D: NA; size: NA; V: TRBV6-6; J: TRBJ2-2; CDR3: CASSYHAGPDTGELFF; DNA: TGTGCCAGCAGTTACCATGCGGGGCCCGACACCGGGGAGCTGTTTTTT
length: 11; D: NA; size: NA; V: TRBV18; J: TRBJ2-2; CDR3: CASSPAGELFF; DNA: TGTGCCAGCTCACCAGCAGGGGAGCTGTTTTTT
length: 18; D: NA; size: NA; V: TRBV18; J: TRBJ1-2; CDR3: CASSPSKGRVLSWYGYTF; DNA: TGTGCCAGCTCACCGTCTAAAGGCAGGGTCCTATCATGGTATGGCTACACCTTC
length: 13; D: NA; size: NA; V: TRBV5-4; J: TRBJ2-3; CDR3: CASSLDREGTQYF; DNA: TGTGCCAGCAGCTTGGACAGGGAGGGGACGCAGTATTTT
length: 14; D: TRBD1; size: NA; V: TRBV6-6; J: TRBJ2-5; CDR3: CASSLDRTQETQYF; DNA: TGTGCCAGCAGTTTGGACAGGACACAAGAGACCCAGTACTTC
length: 12; D: NA; size: NA; V: TRBV5-1; J: TRBJ1-2; CDR3: CASSSQEYGYTF; DNA: TGCGCCAGCAGCTCTCAAGAATATGGCTACACCTTC
length: 12; D: NA; size: NA; V: TRBV30; J: TRBJ1-2; CDR3: CAGEDLNYGYTF; DNA: TGTGCCGGTGAGGACCTGAACTATGGCTACACCTTC
length: 14; D: NA; size: NA; V: TRBV1; J: TRBJ2-7; CDR3: CTSTGLVRTYEQYF; DNA: TGCACCAGCACGGGACTAGTGAGAACCTACGAGCAGTACTTC
length: 14; D: TRBD1; size: once; V: TRBV15; J: TRBJ1-6; CDR3: CATSRGGQGSTLHF; DNA: TGTGCCACCAGCAGAGGGGGACAGGGGAGTACCCTCCACTTT
length: 14; D: NA; size: NA; V: TRBV6-5; J: TRBJ2-7; CDR3: CASRLGVGDYEQYF; DNA: TGTGCCAGCAGGTTAGGGGTTGGGGACTACGAGCAGTACTTC
length: 14; D: TRBD1; size: NA; V: TRBV6-4; J: TRBJ1-1; CDR3: CASSVGQVLPEAFF; DNA: TGTGCCAGCAGTGTCGGACAGGTTCTTCCTGAAGCTTTCTTT
length: 13; D: NA; size: NA; V: TRBV6-5; J: TRBJ1-2; CDR3: CASSSGQGRGYTF; DNA: TGTGCCAGCAGTTCGGGGCAGGGAAGAGGCTACACCTTC
length: 11; D: NA; size: NA; V: TRBV5-4; J: TRBJ1-2; CDR3: CASSKDRSYTF; DNA: TGTGCCAGCAGCAAGGACAGATCCTACACCTTC
length: 14; D: TRBD1; size: NA; V: TRBV5-1; J: TRBJ2-7; CDR3: CASSPGQVIYEQYF; DNA: TGCGCCAGCAGCCCGGGACAGGTAATCTACGAGCAGTACTTC
length: 13; D: NA; size: NA; V: TRBV5-3; J: TRBJ2-1; CDR3: CARRIADNNEQFF; DNA: TGTGCCAGACGAATAGCGGATAACAATGAGCAGTTCTTC
length: 14; D: TRBD1; size: NA; V: TRBV5-4; J: TRBJ2-7; CDR3: CASSTRTGAYEQYF; DNA: TGTGCCAGCAGCACCCGGACAGGGGCCTACGAGCAGTACTTC
length: 13; D: NA; size: NA; V: TRBV4-2; J: TRBJ2-3; CDR3: CASSPLSTDTQYF; DNA: TGTGCCAGCAGCCCACTTAGCACAGATACGCAGTATTTT
length: 14; D: NA; size: NA; V: TRBV2; J: TRBJ2-7; CDR3: CASSEARARLEQYF; DNA: TGTGCCAGCAGTGAAGCGCGGGCAAGGCTCGAGCAGTACTTC
length: 15; D: TRBD1; size: NA; V: TRBV10-1; J: TRBJ1-6; CDR3: CAPTSRDSYNSPLHF; DNA: TGCGCCCCAACGTCCCGGGACAGTTATAATTCACCCCTCCACTTT
length: 14; D: NA; size: NA; V: TRBV18; J: TRBJ1-4; CDR3: CASRRDATNEKLFF; DNA: TGTGCCAGCCGTCGGGATGCAACTAATGAAAAACTGTTTTTT